This T cell receptor (beta chain) appears in the sequencing data of a study of T cell clonality in common variable immunodeficiency. Findings and caveats of the study: CVID patient heterogeneity limited repertoire-clinical complication correlations. Fewer deletions and N-nucleotide insertions were reportedly seen in common variable immunodeficiency TCR beta sequences.

Only in-frame clones appear in the TCRdb table, and some are missing; sequencing was by immunoSEQ multiplex PCR. There are roughly 13,000 clones in the sample, none observed a single time. Germline loops: CDR1 SGDLS, CDR2 YYNGEE. The CDR3 is 14 amino acids. The V and J ends lost 3 bases and 8 bases, in that order; junction bases with no gene match: 5. Relative to its sample, this clone is medium-sized. The antigen is not known. The sequence runs out 3 residues before the end of the CDR3; the remainder is reconstructed from the germline J gene. This receptor was taken from a human donor with common variable immunodeficiency. The sample taken for sequencing was peripheral blood mononuclear cells. The chain combines TRBV9 with TRBJ1-5, with 10 bases aligning to TRBD1. The CDR3 sequence is CASSADRGPEPQHF. The sequenced part of the CDR3 DNA is TGTGCCAGCAGCGCCGACAGGGGGCCGGAGCCC.